These T cell receptor beta chains were read from a single sample in a study of blood T cells in healthy people across ages. MiXCR was run by TCRdb on the 5' RACE reads, yielding one entry per CDR3 protein. The sample contains about 670,000 distinct CDR3 sequences, 40% to 65% of which appear only once. The sample comprised blood. The receptors originated from an elderly woman in good health. CDR3s include the opening cysteine and the closing phenylalanine or tryptophan. D genes are given only for firm matches. Clone size is stated in some rows and not others, as once, few, many or a class when expanded.

clone size: NA
V gene: TRBV28
J gene: TRBJ2-3
D gene: TRBD1
CDR3 protein: CASSLTGTGWSDTQYF
CDR3 DNA: TGTGCCAGCAGTCTGACTGGGACAGGGTGGTCAGATACGCAGTATTTT

clone size: many
V gene: TRBV5-1
J gene: TRBJ2-3
D gene: TRBD2
CDR3 protein: CASSKRRSAGGQDTQYF
CDR3 DNA: TGCGCCAGCAGCAAACGGCGGTCAGCGGGGGGGCAGGATACGCAGTATTTT

clone size: NA
V gene: TRBV7-7
J gene: TRBJ2-2
D gene: NA
CDR3 protein: CASSIIAAGELFF
CDR3 DNA: TGTGCTAGCAGCATCATAGCAGCCGGGGAGCTGTTTTTT

clone size: NA
V gene: TRBV2
J gene: TRBJ2-4
D gene: NA
CDR3 protein: CASSDEQGAKNIQYF
CDR3 DNA: TGTGCCAGCAGTGACGAACAGGGAGCCAAAAACATTCAGTACTTC

clone size: many
V gene: TRBV7-2
J gene: TRBJ1-2
D gene: NA
CDR3 protein: CASSLQGSGYTF
CDR3 DNA: TGTGCCAGCAGCTTACAGGGATCTGGCTACACCTTC

clone size: few
V gene: TRBV5-1
J gene: TRBJ2-2
D gene: TRBD2
CDR3 protein: CASSPGLAASNTGELFF
CDR3 DNA: TGCGCCAGCAGCCCTGGCCTAGCGGCTTCGAACACCGGGGAGCTGTTTTTT

clone size: NA
V gene: TRBV7-9
J gene: TRBJ2-5
D gene: NA
CDR3 protein: CASSLIWRGTQETQYF
CDR3 DNA: TGTGCCAGCAGCTTAATCTGGCGGGGCACCCAAGAGACCCAGTACTTC

clone size: NA
V gene: TRBV5-6
J gene: TRBJ2-1
D gene: NA
CDR3 protein: CACSSLDREIGYNEQFF
CDR3 DNA: TGTGCCTGCAGCTCCCTCGACCGGGAGATAGGCTACAATGAGCAGTTCTTC

clone size: once
V gene: TRBV4-3
J gene: TRBJ2-1
D gene: NA
CDR3 protein: CASSQDRGGWVYNEQFF
CDR3 DNA: TGCGCCAGCAGCCAAGATCGAGGCGGCTGGGTCTACAATGAGCAGTTCTTC

clone size: NA
V gene: TRBV6-6
J gene: TRBJ2-7
D gene: NA
CDR3 protein: CASSYLEWYEQYF
CDR3 DNA: TGTGCCAGCAGTTACCTGGAGTGGTACGAGCAGTACTTC

clone size: NA
V gene: TRBV25-1
J gene: TRBJ1-1
D gene: NA
CDR3 protein: CASSGGRGVFF
CDR3 DNA: TGTGCCAGCAGTGGGGGGCGCGGAGTTTTCTTT

clone size: many
V gene: TRBV29-1
J gene: TRBJ2-7
D gene: NA
CDR3 protein: CSVALGQTGIYEQYF
CDR3 DNA: TGCAGCGTTGCTTTGGGACAAACCGGGATCTACGAGCAGTACTTC

clone size: medium-sized
V gene: TRBV5-1
J gene: TRBJ2-4
D gene: NA
CDR3 protein: CASSLGAGNIQYF
CDR3 DNA: TGCGCCAGCAGCTTAGGCGCGGGGAACATTCAGTACTTC

clone size: few
V gene: TRBV18
J gene: TRBJ1-3
D gene: NA
CDR3 protein: CASSPRENTIYF
CDR3 DNA: TGTGCCAGCTCACCGAGAGAAAACACCATATATTTT

clone size: NA
V gene: TRBV29-1
J gene: TRBJ2-1
D gene: TRBD2
CDR3 protein: CSAEPSGRENEQFF
CDR3 DNA: TGCAGTGCCGAACCTAGCGGGAGGGAAAATGAGCAGTTCTTC

clone size: NA
V gene: TRBV28
J gene: TRBJ1-4
D gene: NA
CDR3 protein: CASSLPAAINEKLFF
CDR3 DNA: TGTGCCAGCAGTTTACCCGCGGCTATTAATGAAAAACTGTTTTTT

clone size: many
V gene: TRBV5-6
J gene: TRBJ2-1
D gene: NA
CDR3 protein: CASSFDRTPYNEQFF
CDR3 DNA: TGTGCCAGCAGTTTTGACAGGACCCCCTACAATGAGCAGTTCTTC

clone size: NA
V gene: TRBV24-1
J gene: TRBJ2-1
D gene: NA
CDR3 protein: CATSGWSNEQFF
CDR3 DNA: TGTGCCACCAGTGGATGGAGCAATGAGCAGTTCTTC

clone size: NA
V gene: TRBV27
J gene: TRBJ2-3
D gene: NA
CDR3 protein: CASSFQGYTDTQYF
CDR3 DNA: TGTGCCAGTAGTTTTCAGGGGTACACAGATACGCAGTATTTT

clone size: NA
V gene: TRBV12-3/TRBV12-4
J gene: TRBJ2-3
D gene: NA
CDR3 protein: CASSSSIKGGSDTQYF
CDR3 DNA: TGTGCCAGCAGTTCCTCGATCAAGGGGGGCTCAGATACGCAGTATTTT

clone size: once
V gene: TRBV28
J gene: TRBJ2-1
D gene: NA
CDR3 protein: CASSFGVENEQFF
CDR3 DNA: TGTGCCAGCAGTTTTGGGGTAGAAAATGAGCAGTTCTTC

clone size: NA
V gene: TRBV12-3/TRBV12-4
J gene: TRBJ2-3
D gene: NA
CDR3 protein: CASAHRDTAQYF
CDR3 DNA: TGTGCCAGCGCCCACAGGGACACCGCGCAGTATTTT

clone size: few
V gene: TRBV5-1
J gene: TRBJ2-1
D gene: NA
CDR3 protein: CASVRDGGLNEQFF
CDR3 DNA: TGCGCCAGCGTAAGGGACGGAGGGTTGAATGAGCAGTTCTTC

clone size: few
V gene: TRBV19
J gene: TRBJ1-2
D gene: NA
CDR3 protein: CASTRWGGPEGYTF
CDR3 DNA: TGTGCCAGTACCCGTTGGGGGGGTCCAGAAGGCTACACCTTC

clone size: many
V gene: TRBV6-5
J gene: TRBJ2-2
D gene: TRBD1
CDR3 protein: CASSARTGSGELFF
CDR3 DNA: TGTGCCAGCAGTGCCCGGACAGGGTCCGGGGAGCTGTTTTTT

clone size: NA
V gene: TRBV27
J gene: TRBJ2-7
D gene: NA
CDR3 protein: CASTPLGLAQAGREQYF
CDR3 DNA: TGTGCCAGCACCCCTCTGGGATTAGCGCAGGCCGGTCGGGAGCAGTACTTC

clone size: NA
V gene: TRBV9
J gene: TRBJ2-7
D gene: NA
CDR3 protein: CASSSGYSYNEQYF
CDR3 DNA: TGTGCCAGCAGTTCGGGGTACTCCTACAATGAGCAGTACTTC

clone size: few
V gene: TRBV20-1
J gene: TRBJ1-4
D gene: NA
CDR3 protein: CSARDAGQINEKLFF
CDR3 DNA: TGCAGTGCTAGAGATGCCGGGCAGATTAATGAAAAACTGTTTTTT

clone size: NA
V gene: TRBV19
J gene: TRBJ2-7
D gene: NA
CDR3 protein: CASSISVVAANYEQYF
CDR3 DNA: TGTGCCAGTAGTATAAGTGTGGTAGCAGCGAACTACGAGCAGTACTTC

clone size: many
V gene: TRBV28
J gene: TRBJ2-5
D gene: NA
CDR3 protein: CASSKETQYF
CDR3 DNA: TGTGCCAGCAGCAAAGAGACCCAGTACTTC

clone size: many
V gene: TRBV20-1
J gene: TRBJ2-2
D gene: NA
CDR3 protein: CSAIPGAGESGELFF
CDR3 DNA: TGCAGTGCCATCCCGGGGGCAGGGGAGTCCGGGGAGCTGTTTTTT

clone size: many
V gene: TRBV20-1
J gene: TRBJ2-3
D gene: NA
CDR3 protein: CSARDQGTDTQYF
CDR3 DNA: TGCAGTGCTAGAGATCAGGGCACAGATACGCAGTATTTT

clone size: NA
V gene: TRBV9
J gene: TRBJ2-4
D gene: TRBD1
CDR3 protein: CASSVDTGGEEQYF
CDR3 DNA: TGTGCCAGCAGCGTAGATACAGGGGGCGAAGAACAGTACTTC